This entry describes one T cell receptor (beta chain). The target antigen is unknown. Assay used: immunoSEQ multiplex PCR; TCRdb lists only in-frame clones, some missing. This sample has over 45,000 clones, with around 91% found just once. The data stem from a study of T cell responses to AZD1222 COVID-19 vaccine. Study-level results: Spike as a whole was targeted by vaccine-associated CD4 TCRs, dominant at 160-218 and 743-854. The repertoires were collected only after the peak T cell response. White British donors predominated, females outnumbered males, and clonal diversity was possibly underestimated.

The germline V gene encodes CDR1 SNHLY and CDR2 FYNNEI. Trimming pared 7 bases from V and 6 bases from J, leaving 12 bases between. This CDR3 contains 13 residues. This receptor was identified in an adult who received the AZD1222 COVID-19 vaccine. This sample comprised peripheral blood, obtained 28 days after the second AZD1222 dose. The V call is TRBV2, the J call TRBJ1-4; maybe TRBD1 (6 bases). CDR3 sequence (DNA): TGTGCCAGCAAGTCAGGGGTGGATGAAAAACTGTTTTTT. This codes for CASKSGVDEKLFF.